Following are 32 T cell receptor beta chains from one sample sequenced in a study of blood T cell repertoires in COVID-19 (dated by TCRdb to 2019 to 2021). Library construction relied on the immunoSEQ multiplex PCR assay. The table was pulled from immuneACCESS by TCRdb, which kept in-frame rearrangements only. Such tables lose some clones; where checked, under half of the loss comes from unresolved V genes, and the rest has no known cause. Here the sample has around 130,000 clones; 84% occur a single time. The ten most abundant clones make up around 13% of the sample. The sequenced material came from peripheral blood. These receptors all stem from a human donor in a cohort sampled during active COVID-19.

The CDR3 here is CASYRGLDTEAFF. The CDR3 DNA is TGTGCCAGCTACAGGGGGCTAGACACTGAAGCTTTCTTT. V and J are TRBV18 and TRBJ1-1, with 9 bases matching TRBD1. The junction had 3 bases not matched to a gene; V was cut back by 7 bases and J by 3 bases. This CDR3 contains 13 residues. Germline loops: CDR1 KGHSH, CDR2 LQKENI. The full variable domain, completed using reference TRBV18 and TRBJ1-1, is NAGVMQNPRHLVRRRGQEARLRCSPMKGHSHVYWYRQLPEEGLKFMVYLQKENIIDESGMPKERFSAEFPKEGPSILRIQQVVRGDSAAYFCASYRGLDTEAFFGQGTRLTVV.

The chain links TRBV11-2 to TRBJ1-2; D remains unclear. Per the germline V gene, CDR1 is SGHAT and CDR2 is FQNNGV. With 3 bases removed from V and 2 bases from J, the gap between germline ends came to 7 bases. The CDR3 sequence is 13 residues long. The CDR3, as DNA: TGTGCCAGCAGCTTCTCGGGGAACTATGGCTACACCTTC. Its translation: CASSFSGNYGYTF.

The chain carries TRBV7-3 and TRBJ1-1; maybe TRBD1 (6 bases). Trimming removed 5 bases at V and 5 bases at J, with 21 bases between. CDR3 length equals 16 residues. Germline CDR1 SGHTA, CDR2 FQGTGA. CDR3 in DNA: TGTGCCAGCAGCCCAGACAGGCTGGCGGTTTCAACTGAAGCTTTCTTT. It encodes CASSPDRLAVSTEAFF. Drawing the rest from reference TRBV7-3 and TRBJ1-1, the complete variable domain is GAGVSQTPSNKVTEKGKYVELRCDPISGHTALYWYRQSLGQGPEFLIYFQGTGAADDSGLPNDRFFAVRPEGSVSTLKIQRTERGDSAVYLCASSPDRLAVSTEAFFGQGTRLTVV.

V and J are TRBV11-3 and TRBJ2-3; 8 bases agree with TRBD2. V lost 5 bases, J lost 1 base, and 2 bases stayed unmatched. Germline CDR1 and CDR2: SGHNT and YENEEA. The CDR3 has 14 residues. The CDR3 loop is CASSRAGGTDTQYF. CDR3 nucleotides: TGTGCCAGCAGCCGAGCGGGGGGCACAGATACGCAGTATTTT.

This clone appeared a single time. V is TRBV10-3 and J is TRBJ1-1; 10 positions match TRBD1. The CDR3 is made up of 14 amino acids. CDR1 and CDR2 (germline): ENHRY, SYGVKD. The J segment lost 3 bases and the V segment lost 10 bases, leaving 8 bases of the junction unmatched. The CDR3 protein is CATSRDRGDTEAFF. Written as DNA, the CDR3 is TGTGCCACGTCACGGGACAGGGGCGACACTGAAGCTTTCTTT.

The V and J genes are TRBV19 and TRBJ2-1, with 8 bases lining up with TRBD1. Trimming at V came to 5 bases and at J to 9 bases, leaving 6 bases not matched to a gene. The CDR3 is made up of 13 amino acids. Germline loops: CDR1 LNHDA, CDR2 SQIVND (reference sequence). The CDR3 loop is CASSETGAGEQFF. As DNA, the CDR3 is TGTGCCAGTAGTGAGACAGGGGCAGGTGAGCAGTTCTTC.

The rearrangement links TRBV5-4 to TRBJ2-1; TRBD2 agrees at 9 bases. Germline-derived CDR1 and CDR2 are SGHNT and YYREEE (reference sequence). The CDR3 length is 14 residues. V gave up 2 bases and J gave up 9 bases; unmatched junction bases: 6. The CDR3 here is CASSLPAGGGEQFF. Written as DNA, the CDR3 is TGTGCCAGCAGCTTACCAGCGGGGGGTGGTGAGCAGTTCTTC.

The chain employs TRBV3-1 (or the pseudogene TRBV3-2) and TRBJ2-5; 11 positions agree with TRBD2. With 0 bases clipped from V and 5 bases from J, the junction kept 5 bases outside the gene matches. This CDR3 contains 16 residues. Germline V gives CDR1 LGHDT, CDR2 YNNKEL (reference sequence). Here the CDR3 reads CASSQDSSGGRETQYF. The CDR3 DNA reads as TGTGCCAGCAGCCAAGATTCTAGCGGGGGGCGGGAGACCCAGTACTTC.

The chain uses TRBV7-8 and TRBJ1-3, with D possibly matching TRBD1 (5 bases). Germline CDR1 and CDR2: SGHVS and FQNEAQ. With 4 bases removed from V and 2 bases from J, the gap between germline ends came to 12 bases. The CDR3 extends over 15 amino acids. Here the CDR3 reads CASSSTPGTGNTIYF. For the CDR3, the DNA is TGTGCCAGCAGCTCCACCCCAGGGACTGGAAACACCATATATTTT.

This clone was counted between two and nine times. The junction and the germline gene differ at one end; a read error may be behind it. The V and J genes are TRBV18 and TRBJ1-1; D gene uncertain. The germline V gene has CDR1 KGHSH and CDR2 LQKENI. The CDR3 runs to 13 residues. CDR3 loop: CASSPYTNAEAFF. The CDR3 DNA reads TGTGCCAGCTCACCCTATACGAACGCTGAAGCTTTCTTT.

The rearrangement uses TRBV3-1 (or the pseudogene TRBV3-2) and TRBJ1-3; the D gene is possibly TRBD1 (5 bases). The CDR3 is 15 amino acids. From germline, CDR1 is LGHDT and CDR2 YNNKEL (reference sequence). V shed 1 base and J shed 0 bases, with 7 bases lying between them. The chain's CDR3 is CASSQAGLSGNTIYF. CDR3 DNA: TGTGCCAGCAGCCAAGCAGGGCTCTCTGGAAACACCATATATTTT.

The chain recombines TRBV18 with TRBJ2-5, with 11 bases matching TRBD1. This CDR3 contains 15 residues. Per the germline V gene, CDR1 is KGHSH and CDR2 is LQKENI. V lost 3 bases to trimming and J lost 5 bases; unmatched junction nucleotides: 5. The CDR3 protein is CASSPRTGGTETQYF. The CDR3 nucleotides are TGTGCCAGCTCACCCCGGACAGGGGGCACGGAGACCCAGTACTTC. Full variable domain (outside the CDR3, taken from reference TRBV18 and TRBJ2-5): NAGVMQNPRHLVRRRGQEARLRCSPMKGHSHVYWYRQLPEEGLKFMVYLQKENIIDESGMPKERFSAEFPKEGPSILRIQQVVRGDSAAYFCASSPRTGGTETQYFGPGTRLLVL.

This chain joins TRBV4-1 and TRBJ1-1; unclear D gene. This CDR3 has 14 residues. V dropped 3 bases and J dropped 11 bases, with 19 bases sitting between them. Germline CDR1 and CDR2: MGHRA and YSYEKL. The CDR3 protein is CASSHLGRREGAFF. The DNA of the CDR3 is TGCGCCAGCAGCCACTTAGGACGGCGGGAAGGGGCTTTCTTT.

The chain recombines TRBV12-3 or TRBV12-4 with TRBJ2-3; D might be TRBD2 (5 bases). The CDR3 extends over 13 amino acids. V was clipped by 0 bases and J by 10 bases, with 11 bases between them. The CDR3 sequence: CASSLARRSAQYF. The CDR3 DNA reads as TGTGCCAGCAGTTTAGCGCGGAGGTCTGCGCAGTATTTT.

The J gene is TRBJ1-6, the V gene TRBV5-1; 7 bases match TRBD1. Germline V gene sequence: CDR1 SGHRS, CDR2 YFSETQ. V lost 4 bases and J lost 6; bases outside the gene matches: 13. The CDR3 runs 17 residues. CDR3 sequence (DNA): TGCGCCAGCAGCCCAACCGCAGGGGGTCGGCGTAATTCACCCCTCCACTTT. Its translation: CASSPTAGGRRNSPLHF.

The CDR3 loop reads CASMGQDSNQPQHF. CDR3 bases: TGTGCCAGTATGGGGCAGGATAGCAATCAGCCCCAGCATTTT. The chain has TRBV19 and TRBJ1-5; perhaps TRBD1 as D (5 bases). The V end lost 7 bases, the J end lost 0 bases, and 10 bases lay between the germline ends. CDR1 and CDR2 from the germline V gene are LNHDA and SQIVND (reference sequence). The CDR3 is 14 amino acids.

The V call is TRBV5-1, the J call TRBJ1-6; no clear D gene. The V end lost 0 bases, the J end lost 9 bases, and 10 bases lay between the germline ends. The CDR3 length is 14 residues. The germline gives CDR1 SGHRS, CDR2 YFSETQ. The CDR3 reads CASSLGASSSPLHF. Here the CDR3 DNA reads TGCGCCAGCAGCTTGGGGGCGAGTAGTTCACCCCTCCACTTT.

The chain is built from TRBV6-5 and TRBJ1-2; D is undetermined. Trimming shortened V by 5 bases and J by 8 bases, and 15 bases separated the two germline ends. This CDR3 has 13 residues. Germline-derived CDR1 and CDR2 are MNHEY and SVGAGI. The CDR3 DNA reads as TGTGCCAGCAGTAACCGGGAAGCGGGAGGCTACACCTTC. It translates to CASSNREAGGYTF.

The rearrangement joins TRBV18 to TRBJ2-1; 11 bases are a match to TRBD1. V lost 0 bases to trimming and J lost 9 bases; unmatched junction nucleotides: 7. This CDR3 spans 16 amino acids. CDR1 and CDR2 (germline): KGHSH, LQKENI. The CDR3 is CASSPPSDRGRGEQFF. CDR3 nucleotides: TGTGCCAGCTCACCACCGTCGGACAGGGGGCGAGGTGAGCAGTTCTTC.

On this clone: Distinct nucleotide sequences in the sample also encode this CDR3. The chain couples TRBV5-1 to TRBJ1-1, with TRBD1 as a possible D gene (5 bases). V lost 4 bases, J lost 1 base, and 11 bases lay in between. The length of the CDR3 is 14 residues. CDR1 and CDR2 from the germline V gene are SGHRS and YFSETQ. CDR3 sequence reads: CASSLGHSNTEAFF. CDR3 nucleotides: TGCGCCAGCAGCCTAGGACACTCGAACACTGAAGCTTTCTTT.

This chain connects TRBV23-1 to TRBJ1-6, with TRBD1 identical over 10 bases. TRBV23-1 is recorded as an ORF, its role being uncertain. The trim removed 7 bases at V and 0 bases at J, leaving 6 bases unmatched. This CDR3 region has 17 residues. The CDR3 region is CASIPGDRGSYNSPLHF. CDR3 sequence (DNA): TGCGCCAGCATCCCGGGGGACAGGGGCTCCTATAATTCACCCCTCCACTTT.

This chain connects TRBV4-1 to TRBJ1-1, with D maybe TRBD1 (5 bases). Germline-derived CDR1 and CDR2 are MGHRA and YSYEKL. V was cut by 2 bases and J by 8 bases, with 12 bases left in between. CDR3 length: 13 residues. The CDR3 reads CASSQRDSREAFF. In nucleotides, the CDR3 is TGCGCCAGCAGCCAACGGGACTCTAGGGAAGCTTTCTTT.

This chain joins TRBV30 and TRBJ1-6; 8 nucleotides align to TRBD1. The CDR3 sequence is 13 residues long. The germline V gene encodes CDR1 GTSNPN and CDR2 SVGIG (reference sequence). J lost 6 bases, V lost 5 bases, and 3 bases had no gene match. The CDR3 DNA reads as TGTGCCTGGGGGGACAGGTCTAATTCACCCCTCCACTTT. Translating gives CAWGDRSNSPLHF.

The chain uses TRBV7-9 and TRBJ2-3; 7 nucleotides match TRBD2. The CDR3 sequence is 16 residues long. The germline CDR1 and CDR2 sequences are SEHNR and FQNEAQ (reference sequence). Trimming at V came to 4 bases and at J to 1 base, leaving 8 bases not matched to a gene. The CDR3: CASSSDGGGRTDTQYF. CDR3 coding DNA: TGTGCCAGCAGCTCCGACGGCGGGGGACGCACAGATACGCAGTATTTT.

The rearrangement links TRBV6-6 to TRBJ2-3; 11 positions agree with TRBD2. V shed 8 bases and J 3 bases; nucleotides not matched to a gene: 4. The CDR3 runs 14 residues. Germline loops: CDR1 MNHNY, CDR2 SVGAGI (reference sequence). The CDR3 region is CASLSSGGTDTQYF. The CDR3 nucleotides read TGTGCCAGCTTATCTAGCGGGGGGACAGATACGCAGTATTTT.

V and J are TRBV5-5 and TRBJ1-3; D gene ambiguous. Looked up from germline, CDR1 is SGHKS and CDR2 is YYEKEE (reference sequence). V lost 2 bases to trimming and J lost 0 bases, with 9 bases between them. CDR3 size: 15 residues. The CDR3 here is CASSFITASGNTIYF. The CDR3 DNA is TGTGCCAGCAGCTTTATCACAGCCTCTGGAAACACCATATATTTT. Full variable domain (outside the CDR3, taken from reference TRBV5-5 and TRBJ1-3): DAGVTQSPTHLIKTRGQQVTLRCSPISGHKSVSWYQQVLGQGPQFIFQYYEKEERGRGNFPDRFSARQFPNYSSELNVNALLLGDSALYLCASSFITASGNTIYFGEGSWLTVV.

The genes are TRBV5-1 and TRBJ1-2; TRBD1 matches at 8 bases. This CDR3 is built from 15 residues. The germline V gene encodes CDR1 SGHRS and CDR2 YFSETQ. Trimming took 0 bases from V and 4 from J; bases not matched to a gene: 5. CDR3 residues: CASSLGGQAAYGYTF. The CDR3 nucleotides are TGCGCCAGCAGCTTGGGGGGACAGGCTGCCTATGGCTACACCTTC.

The chain combines TRBV5-6 with TRBJ2-4; D is perhaps TRBD1 (6 bases). In germline, CDR1 is SGHDT, CDR2 YYEEEE. V lost 6 bases, J lost 6 bases, and 19 bases lay in between. This CDR3 comprises 15 residues. The CDR3 is CASTTSWTVGNIQYF. As DNA, the CDR3 is TGTGCCAGCACGACGTCTTGGACAGTAGGAAACATTCAGTACTTC.

This sequence joins TRBV5-1 and TRBJ1-6; 9 positions agree with TRBD1. CDR3 length: 14 residues. The germline V gene encodes CDR1 SGHRS and CDR2 YFSETQ. V lost 9 bases to trimming and J lost 4 bases; unmatched junction nucleotides: 5. This CDR3 is CATRQGGYNSPLHF. The CDR3 bases are TGCGCCACCCGACAGGGGGGGTATAATTCACCCCTCCACTTT.

The J gene is TRBJ2-7, the V gene TRBV5-4, with 7 bases aligning to TRBD1. V trimming: 5 bases; J trimming: 2 bases; junction bases outside the gene matches: 10. There are 15 residues in the CDR3. Per germline, CDR1 SGHNT and CDR2 YYREEE (reference sequence). The CDR3 spells CASRPDRASTYEQYF. The CDR3 region has the DNA TGTGCCAGCAGACCCGACAGGGCTAGCACCTACGAGCAGTACTTC.

This chain links TRBV13 with TRBJ1-6; D is uncertain. Germline CDR1 reads PRHDT; CDR2 reads FYEKMQ (reference sequence). CDR3 length: 16 residues. V lost 4 bases to trimming and J lost 0 bases, with 10 bases between them. This chain's CDR3 is CASSWQASSYNSPLHF. The CDR3 nucleotides are TGTGCCAGCAGCTGGCAGGCGAGCTCCTATAATTCACCCCTCCACTTT. Full variable domain (missing parts from reference TRBV13 and TRBJ1-6): AAGVIQSPRHLIKEKRETATLKCYPIPRHDTVYWYQQGPGQDPQFLISFYEKMQSDKGSIPDRFSAQQFSDYHSELNMSSLELGDSALYFCASSWQASSYNSPLHFGNGTRLTVT.

The V gene is TRBV7-2, the J gene TRBJ1-3, with 9 positions matching TRBD1. The CDR3 totals 18 residues. Germline assignment: CDR1 SGHTA and CDR2 FQGNSA. V lost 1 base and J lost 0; bases outside the gene matches: 7. The CDR3 reads CASSLVGTGGYSGNTIYF. In DNA, the CDR3 is TGTGCCAGCAGCTTAGTGGGCACAGGGGGCTACTCTGGAAACACCATATATTTT. Full variable domain (remainder filled in from reference TRBV7-2 and TRBJ1-3): GAGVSQSPSNKVTEKGKDVELRCDPISGHTALYWYRQSLGQGLEFLIYFQGNSAPDKSGLPSDRFSAERTGGSVSTLTIQRTQQEDSAVYLCASSLVGTGGYSGNTIYFGEGSWLTVV.